Given below is one T cell receptor beta chain in context. Which antigen it targets is not known. Per-base qualities were not stored, and no clone one base away is much larger. Receptor amplification or capture employed the immunoSEQ multiplex PCR assay. For most patients, genomic DNA was isolated using the Qiagen DNeasy Blood and Tissue Kit and was shipped frozen to Adaptive Biotechnologies for TCR sequencing. High-throughput TCR-beta CDR3 sequencing of genomic DNA from most patients was performed by Adaptive Biotechnologies. For the original study's pipeline: TCR sequencing data were retrieved from Adaptive's ImmunoSEQ software for 15 to 20 patients, whereas three other patients were processed with MiXCR and VDJtools. To correct CD4 versus CD8 sorting errors, any sequence found in both subsets at a frequency ratio below 5:1 was removed. CDR3 nucleotide sequences shared between donor and recipient were removed because the origin of such sequences could not be assigned. At least 2-fold expansion over unstimulated cells and a minimum CFSE-low frequency of 0.002% (template counts) or 0.001% (read counts) were required for clones to be classified as alloreactive. Clones detected in sequenced pre-transplant spleen, lymph node, or MLR CFSE-low populations of the donor or recipient were defined as mappable. Cumulative frequency of alloreactive clones was calculated as a percentage of all sequences weighted by copy number. TCRdb took this table from immuneACCESS and kept in-frame rearrangements with V and J called. Such tables lack part of the clones; where checked against another copy, unresolved V genes explain under half of the gap, and the rest is unexplained. V, J and clone size are those of that table, while D and trimming were read from the DNA. The sample table records approximately 33,000 clones; just under 85% of these occur just once. The ten largest clones take up 15% to 20% of the sample.

What the time point label conveys for this sample: cells obtained before transplantation from donor or recipient. CD3+CD4+ and CD3+CD8+ populations were FACS-sorted from unstimulated pre-transplant donor and recipient cells taken from spleen or lymph nodes. The data were taken from a study of graft-versus-host responses after intestinal transplantation (dated by TCRdb to about 2021). Concerning the study at large: The transplants that recipients got were multivisceral, liver-intestinal, or isolated intestinal. All recipients received anti-thymocyte globulin induction followed by maintenance tacrolimus and steroids for around 3 years. After intestinal transplantation, graft-versus-host and host-versus-graft alloreactive T cell clones were followed in the graft, circulation and bone marrow using bulk TCR-beta CDR3 sequencing. Alloreactive clones were identified by sequencing pre-transplant mixed lymphocyte reaction products and comparing them with unstimulated pre-transplant donor and recipient T cells. Of the roughly 24 intestinal transplant recipients enrolled in the cohort, one of whom was a retransplant, a few patients without pretransplant specimens were excluded. Donor T cell macrochimerism was defined as a peak of at least 4% donor T cells among recipient peripheral blood mononuclear cells. Rather than being sequenced by the commercial service, samples from a few later patients were sequenced in-house on an Illumina MiSeq and processed with MiXCR.

Broad study findings and their caveats: Conclusions were limited by the relatively low number and heterogeneity of intestinal transplant patients. GvH clones were detected in recipient bone marrow, and some appeared earlier in ileal mucosa or blood, consistent with an intestinal mucosal origin. Peak levels of circulating GvH clones were associated with declines in HvG clones early after transplant. In the allografts of patients with donor T cell macrochimerism, GvH to HvG T cell clonal ratios were high.

V sheds 6 bases and J sheds 7 bases, leaving 19 bases between their ends. The CDR3 sequence holds 14 residues, the cysteine and phenylalanine included. Only the CDR3 part of the read is kept: 42 bases, read in frame from the first base. The germline V gene (reference sequence) provides CDR1 SGHKS and CDR2 YYEKEE. Here the sequenced sample was unstimulated CD8+ T cells sorted from spleen or lymph node cells, taken before intestinal transplant. The chain is assembled from TRBV5-5 and TRBJ2-5; tentative D gene TRBD1, with 5 bases matching. This clonotype was sampled from a human donor who received an intestinal transplant. The CDR3 region reads CASTPEGAPGTQYF. The DNA is as follows: TGTGCCAGCACCCCGGAAGGGGCCCCGGGGACCCAGTACTTC.